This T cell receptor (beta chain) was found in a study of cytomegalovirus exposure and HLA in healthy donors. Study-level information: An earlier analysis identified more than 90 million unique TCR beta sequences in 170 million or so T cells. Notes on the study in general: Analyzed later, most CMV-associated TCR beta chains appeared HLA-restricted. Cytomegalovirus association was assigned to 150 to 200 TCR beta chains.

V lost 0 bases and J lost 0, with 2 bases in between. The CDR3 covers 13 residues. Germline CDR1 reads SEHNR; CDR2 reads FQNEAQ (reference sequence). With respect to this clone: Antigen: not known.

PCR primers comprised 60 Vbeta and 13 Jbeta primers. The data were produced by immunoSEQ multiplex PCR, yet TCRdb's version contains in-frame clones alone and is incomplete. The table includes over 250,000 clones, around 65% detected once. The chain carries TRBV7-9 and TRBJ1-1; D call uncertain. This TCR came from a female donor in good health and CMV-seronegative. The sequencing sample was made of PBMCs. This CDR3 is CASSLAMNTEAFF. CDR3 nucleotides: TGTGCCAGCAGCTTAGCCATGAACACTGAAGCTTTCTTT.